These T cell receptor beta chains were read from a single sample in a study of OX40 agonist ivuxolimab in advanced cancers. Generated by immunoSEQ multiplex PCR, the TCRdb table keeps only in-frame clones and is missing some. The table has approximately 13,000 clones, roughly two thirds seen once. Source: CD4+ or CD8+ T cells sorted from blood, taken in a trial of the OX40 agonist ivuxolimab. These receptors originate from an adult with an advanced solid tumor such as melanoma, head and neck, liver or kidney cancer. CDR3s include the opening cysteine and the closing phenylalanine or tryptophan. The D gene is left open where the match is weak. Expanded clones are given a class, and other clones once, few, many or no size at all.

TRBJ1-1	14	-	TRBV11-2	-	CASSLEAAGTEAFF	TGTGCCAGCAGCTTAGAGGCAGCAGGCACTGAAGCTTTCTTT
TRBJ2-7	18	-	TRBV27	-	CASSATASRETPNYEQYF	TGTGCCAGCAGTGCCACAGCCAGCCGGGAAACCCCTAACTACGAGCAGTACTTC
TRBJ2-2	16	TRBD1	TRBV4-2	few	CASSQRDRGLSGELFF	TGTGCCAGCAGCCAGAGGGACAGGGGACTCTCCGGGGAGCTGTTTTTT
TRBJ2-3	17	TRBD1	TRBV4-3	-	CASSQEPAGGVPDTQYF	TGCGCCAGCAGCCAAGAGCCCGCAGGGGGTGTACCAGATACGCAGTATTTT
TRBJ2-7	15	-	TRBV7-9	-	CASSLKGGGSYEQYF	TGTGCCAGCAGCTTAAAGGGCGGTGGATCCTACGAGCAGTACTTC
TRBJ1-1	13	-	TRBV6-9	few	CASSYLGGTEAFF	TGTGCCAGCAGTTACCTGGGAGGCACTGAAGCTTTCTTT
TRBJ1-1	14	-	TRBV7-2	few	CASSSKYSYTEAFF	TGTGCCAGCAGCTCAAAGTACAGCTACACTGAAGCTTTCTTT
TRBJ2-3	15	TRBD2	TRBV9	once	CASQTTSGGGDTQYF	TGTGCCAGCCAAACGACTAGCGGGGGCGGCGATACGCAGTATTTT
TRBJ2-1	15	-	TRBV2	-	CASSEEASRYNEQFF	TGTGCCAGCAGTGAAGAGGCTAGCAGATACAATGAGCAGTTCTTC
TRBJ1-1	14	TRBD1	TRBV6-5	medium-sized	CASRQGFTNTEAFF	TGTGCCAGCAGACAGGGGTTTACGAACACTGAAGCTTTCTTT
TRBJ2-1	12	-	TRBV9	-	CASSIGAHEQFF	TGTGCCAGCAGCATAGGCGCCCATGAGCAGTTCTTC
TRBJ2-7	15	-	TRBV2	many	CASSEADQSAYEQYF	TGTGCCAGCAGTGAAGCGGACCAGAGTGCCTACGAGCAGTACTTC
TRBJ1-1	14	-	TRBV6-5	-	CASSYAGLNTEAFF	TGTGCCAGCAGTTACGCGGGCTTGAACACTGAAGCTTTCTTT
TRBJ2-1	12	-	TRBV6-5	-	CASSYSGTEQFF	TGTGCCAGCAGTTACTCTGGTACTGAGCAGTTCTTC
TRBJ2-3	18	-	TRBV4-1	-	CASSQEPSSSLGTDTQYF	TGCGCCAGCAGCCAAGAGCCTTCTAGCTCCTTAGGCACAGATACGCAGTATTTT
TRBJ2-7	18	TRBD2	TRBV28	-	CASSPQRLAGGGSYEQYF	TGTGCCAGCAGTCCCCAAAGACTAGCGGGAGGGGGGTCCTACGAGCAGTACTTC
TRBJ2-7	14	TRBD2	TRBV5-1	-	CASSLGAGVLEQYF	TGCGCCAGCAGCTTGGGGGCGGGAGTACTCGAGCAGTACTTC
TRBJ2-5	16	TRBD2	TRBV7-7	-	CASSFLAGRTGETQYF	TGTGCCAGCAGCTTCCTAGCGGGGAGAACAGGGGAGACCCAGTACTTC
TRBJ2-2	16	TRBD2	TRBV6-6	few	CASSYIAGGNTGELFF	TGTGCCAGCAGTTATATAGCGGGAGGGAACACCGGGGAGCTGTTTTTT
TRBJ1-3	17	-	TRBV16	-	CASSQSMAGTSGNTIYF	TGTGCCAGCAGCCAATCGATGGCGGGGACCTCTGGAAACACCATATATTTT
TRBJ1-3	15	-	TRBV6-6	-	CASSYSSTAGNTIYF	TGTGCCAGCAGTTACTCGAGCACAGCCGGAAACACCATATATTTT
TRBJ2-7	14	-	TRBV7-9	medium-sized	CASSLSGSGNEQYF	TGTGCCAGCAGCTTATCCGGGTCGGGTAACGAGCAGTACTTC
TRBJ2-3	15	-	TRBV7-8	-	CASSWLGGAADTQYF	TGTGCCAGCAGCTGGCTGGGGGGCGCGGCAGATACGCAGTATTTT
TRBJ1-4	15	-	TRBV19	-	CASSAHGATNEKLFF	TGTGCCAGTAGTGCACACGGCGCAACTAATGAAAAACTGTTTTTT
TRBJ2-2	15	-	TRBV27	-	CASRTYRDTTGELFF	TGTGCCAGCAGAACCTACCGGGACACCACCGGGGAGCTGTTTTTT
TRBJ1-1	15	-	TRBV9	-	CASSVGTGMNTEAFF	TGTGCCAGCAGCGTGGGTACAGGAATGAACACTGAAGCTTTCTTT
TRBJ1-1	11	-	TRBV19	-	CASSMGGEAFF	TGTGCCAGTAGTATGGGGGGGGAAGCTTTCTTT
TRBJ2-1	14	-	TRBV9	-	CASSLLGDYNEQFF	TGTGCCAGCAGCCTTCTCGGGGACTACAATGAGCAGTTCTTC
TRBJ2-1	11	-	TRBV11-2	-	CASQYGSEQFF	TGTGCCAGCCAGTACGGGAGCGAGCAGTTCTTC
TRBJ2-5	11	-	TRBV9	-	CASSTPGTQYF	TGTGCCAGCAGCACCCCGGGGACCCAGTACTTC
TRBJ2-5	13	-	TRBV5-4	-	CASSESSEETQYF	TGTGCCAGCAGCGAGAGTAGCGAGGAGACCCAGTACTTC
TRBJ2-2	17	TRBD2	TRBV27	few	CASSPTGTSEGVGELFF	TGTGCCAGCAGCCCAACCGGGACTAGCGAAGGAGTCGGGGAGCTGTTTTTT
TRBJ1-5	14	-	TRBV7-2	-	CASSFTGNNQPQHF	TGTGCCAGCAGCTTTACAGGGAACAATCAGCCCCAGCATTTT
TRBJ2-1	15	TRBD1	TRBV7-9	many	CASSLVGDRVGEQFF	TGTGCCAGCAGCTTAGTCGGTGACAGGGTAGGTGAGCAGTTCTTC
TRBJ1-2	15	TRBD1	TRBV4-3	-	CASSQGTGVRDGYTF	TGCGCCAGCAGCCAAGGGACAGGGGTTAGGGACGGCTACACCTTC
TRBJ1-5	14	TRBD1	TRBV2	few	CASSAGQGDQPQHF	TGTGCCAGCAGTGCGGGACAGGGCGATCAGCCCCAGCATTTT
TRBJ2-7	14	TRBD2	TRBV4-1	-	CASSQIGLAGEQYF	TGCGCCAGCAGCCAGATAGGACTAGCAGGGGAGCAGTACTTC
TRBJ2-7	15	-	TRBV28	-	CASSLGQLSSYEQYF	TGTGCCAGCAGTTTAGGACAGCTGAGCTCCTACGAGCAGTACTTC
TRBJ1-2	15	-	TRBV22-1	-	CPGRVEARKTYGYTF	TGTCCTGGGAGGGTCGAAGCGAGAAAGACCTATGGCTACACCTTC
TRBJ2-7	16	-	TRBV13	-	CASSRSRTGNNYEQYF	TGTGCCAGCAGCCGCTCGCGGACGGGTAACAACTACGAGCAGTACTTC
TRBJ1-2	16	-	TRBV6-1	-	CASSEGRTILAYGYTF	TGTGCCAGCAGTGAGGGGCGGACGATCCTGGCCTATGGCTACACCTTC
TRBJ1-2	14	TRBD1	TRBV5-1	-	CASSWTGEGYGYTF	TGCGCCAGCAGCTGGACAGGGGAGGGCTATGGCTACACCTTC
TRBJ1-2	16	-	TRBV28	-	CASSPPLVGYNYGYTF	TGTGCCAGCAGTCCCCCTCTGGTCGGATACAACTATGGCTACACCTTC
TRBJ2-1	12	-	TRBV28	few	CASSQGLHEQFF	TGTGCCAGCAGCCAGGGACTCCATGAGCAGTTCTTC
TRBJ2-1	14	-	TRBV4-2	-	CASSQEGSYNEQFF	TGTGCCAGCAGCCAAGAGGGTAGCTACAATGAGCAGTTCTTC
TRBJ2-5	15	-	TRBV29-1	-	CSLGSQGLGAETQYF	TGCAGCCTGGGGTCTCAGGGTCTTGGGGCAGAGACCCAGTACTTC